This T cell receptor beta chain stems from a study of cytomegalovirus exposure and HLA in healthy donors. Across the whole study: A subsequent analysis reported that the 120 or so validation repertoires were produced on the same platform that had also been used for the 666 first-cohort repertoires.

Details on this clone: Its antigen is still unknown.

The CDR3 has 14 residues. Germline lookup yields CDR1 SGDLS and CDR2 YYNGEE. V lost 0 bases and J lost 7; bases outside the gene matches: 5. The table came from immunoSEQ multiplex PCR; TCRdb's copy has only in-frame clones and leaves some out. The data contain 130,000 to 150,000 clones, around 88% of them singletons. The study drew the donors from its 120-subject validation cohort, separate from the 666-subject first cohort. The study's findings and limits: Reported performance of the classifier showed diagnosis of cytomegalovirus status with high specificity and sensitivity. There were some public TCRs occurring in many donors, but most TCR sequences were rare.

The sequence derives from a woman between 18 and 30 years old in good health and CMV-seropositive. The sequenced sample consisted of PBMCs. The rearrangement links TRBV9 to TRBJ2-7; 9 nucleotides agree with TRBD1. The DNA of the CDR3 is TGTGCCAGCAGCGTAGCGGGACAGGGAGGGGAGCAGTACTTC. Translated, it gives CASSVAGQGGEQYF.